This T cell receptor (beta chain) was retrieved from a study of human T cells and chemical hapten exposure. For the study at large: On the upper back, patch tests were applied with 0.01% DPC and read at 6 days.

There are many counts of this clonotype. The antigen is undetermined. Notes on the study in general: TCRs exceeding 1 in 1000 frequency stayed unchanged with DPC sensitization. Counts of TCRs expanded at PT1 correlated positively with patch test score.

Each cDNA molecule in the library carried unique molecular identifiers. A single record per CDR3 protein comes from TCRdb applying MiXCR to the RACE reads. The data show roughly 250,000 distinct CDR3 sequences, with about 9.4% seen just once and approximately 2.3% held by the top ten. The sample's time point: pre-sensitization, week 0. Treatment: therapeutic diphenylcyclopropenone sensitization with weekly scalp DPC. This TCR was sampled from a woman aged 40 to 50 with alopecia areata. Some clones in this sample may be carry-over from other donors' samples. The specimen was whole blood, collected in connection with sensitization to the hapten diphenylcyclopropenone (DPC).

The CDR3 protein is CSARVVGYSGEQFF. DNA for the CDR3: TGCAGTGCTAGAGTGGTGGGATATTCGGGTGAGCAGTTCTTC. This chain connects TRBV20-1 to TRBJ2-1; D is uncertain. Trimming left V 1 base short and J 9 bases short, with 16 bases between. In germline, CDR1 is DFQATT, CDR2 SNEGSKA (reference sequence). CDR3 length equals 14 residues.